One and the same sample provided the 27 T cell receptor beta chains below, sequenced in a study of shared clonotypes between healthy human individuals (dated by TCRdb to the early 2020s). Libraries were prepared through the immunoSEQ multiplex PCR assay. The table comes from immuneACCESS by way of TCRdb, which keeps in-frame sequences with V and J called. Part of the clones is missing from these tables; in studies checked, under half for an unresolved V gene and the rest for unknown reasons. The sample records approximately 1,000,000 clones, 70% to 85% of which are singletons. The top ten hold 0.89% of the sample. The sequencing sample was made of memory CD4+ T cells from PBMCs. The label giving this sample's cell subset or site can be read as: CD45RA-negative fraction. Every receptor here comes from a man aged 18-30 years in good health. Some clones in this sample may be carry-over from other donors' samples.

With regard to this clone: The sample contains more than one DNA sequence encoding this CDR3. V and J are TRBV5-1 and TRBJ2-5; 11 nucleotides agree with TRBD2. V lost 7 bases and J lost 3; bases outside the gene matches: 5. CDR3 size: 14 residues. Germline V gene data show CDR1 as SGHRS and CDR2 as YFSETQ. CDR3 sequence reads: CASGPGLAEETQYF. CDR3 coding DNA: TGCGCCAGCGGCCCGGGACTAGCGGAAGAGACCCAGTACTTC.

This rearrangement joins TRBV2 to TRBJ1-2; 9 nucleotides align to TRBD1. This CDR3 contains 15 residues. The V gene end was trimmed by 5 bases and the J gene end by 7 bases; junction bases not matched to a gene: 11. Germline V gene sequence: CDR1 SNHLY, CDR2 FYNNEI. Here the CDR3 DNA reads TGTGCCAGCAGTAAATCCGGGACAGGGATTCTTGGCTACACCTTC. Translation: CASSKSGTGILGYTF.

V gene TRBV5-1 combines with J gene TRBJ1-1, with TRBD1 as a possible D gene (5 bases). Germline CDR1 SGHRS, CDR2 YFSETQ. The CDR3 consists of 13 residues. The ends were cut back, 4 bases at V and 3 bases at J, with 10 bases in the middle. The CDR3 DNA reads as TGCGCCAGCAGCCGCCCGGGGGACACTGAAGCTTTCTTT. Protein sequence: CASSRPGDTEAFF.

The genes are TRBV9 and TRBJ2-1, with TRBD1 matching over 7 bases. The CDR3 has 15 amino acids. V lost 2 bases and J lost 6; bases outside the gene matches: 8. CDR1 and CDR2 (germline): SGDLS, YYNGEE. CDR3 amino acids: CASSVVGRGINEQFF. CDR3 nucleotide sequence: TGTGCCAGCAGCGTTGTGGGCAGGGGGATCAATGAGCAGTTCTTC. The full variable domain, rest sourced from reference TRBV9 and TRBJ2-1, is DSGVTQTPKHLITATGQRVTLRCSPRSGDLSVYWYQQSLDQGLQFLIQYYNGEERAKGNILERFSAQQFPDLHSELNLSSLELGDSALYFCASSVVGRGINEQFFGPGTRLTVL.

Note on this clone: This sample also contains other DNA sequences that code for the same CDR3. V is TRBV6-6 and J is TRBJ2-7; 11 bases line up with TRBD2. From germline, CDR1 is MNHNY and CDR2 SVGAGI (reference sequence). The CDR3 spans 14 residues. V gave up 6 bases and J gave up 3 bases; unmatched junction bases: 4. The DNA of the CDR3 is TGTGCCAGCAGCTCTACTAGCGGGAGCTACGAGCAGTACTTC. This encodes CASSSTSGSYEQYF.

J is TRBJ2-2 and V is TRBV9, with 12 bases matching TRBD2. The CDR3 length is 15 residues. CDR1 is SGDLS, CDR2 YYNGEE, per germline. With 3 bases clipped from V and 6 bases from J, the junction kept 3 bases outside the gene matches. For the CDR3, the DNA is TGTGCCAGCAGCGGACTAGCGGGAGATGCCGGGGAGCTGTTTTTT. Translating gives CASSGLAGDAGELFF.

The V gene is TRBV28, the J gene TRBJ2-1; no reliable D call. The germline V and J ends were trimmed by 2 bases and 7 bases, with 3 bases remaining between them. Germline V gene sequence: CDR1 MDHEN, CDR2 SYDVKM. The CDR3 loop spans 11 amino acids. The CDR3 reads CASSLANEQFF. For the CDR3, the DNA is TGTGCCAGCAGTTTAGCGAATGAGCAGTTCTTC.

This clone was found many times. The gene calls are TRBV10-1 and TRBJ2-4; 10 nucleotides match TRBD1. CDR1 is WNHNN and CDR2 is SYGVQD in the germline V gene (reference sequence). After removal of 3 bases from V and 3 bases from J, the junction contained 5 bases not matched to a gene. This CDR3 has 16 amino acids. In DNA, the CDR3 is TGCGCCAGCAGTGATGGACAGGGGGAGGGCAAAAACATTCAGTACTTC. It yields the protein CASSDGQGEGKNIQYF.

A word on this clone: This same CDR3 is encoded by further DNA sequences in the sample. The chain joins TRBV5-1 to TRBJ2-5, with no clear D. The length of the CDR3 is 12 residues. Trimming shortened V by 0 bases and J by 4 bases, and 4 bases separated the two germline ends. CDR1 and CDR2 (germline): SGHRS, YFSETQ. The CDR3 is CASSLEGETQYF. In DNA form, the CDR3 reads TGCGCCAGCAGCTTGGAAGGAGAGACCCAGTACTTC.

The CDR3 bases are TGTGCCAGCAAGAAGACTTTCGGTGGTATCACTGAAGCTTTCTTT. Translating it yields CASKKTFGGITEAFF. J is TRBJ1-1 and V is TRBV6-1; D is uncertain. The CDR3 has 15 amino acids. The V gene lost 7 bases and the J gene lost 4 bases, with 19 bases spanning the gap. CDR1 MNHNS and CDR2 SASEGT come from the germline V gene.

This sequence joins TRBV28 and TRBJ2-1; 15 nucleotides agree with TRBD2. Trimming at V came to 6 bases and at J to 8 bases, leaving 8 bases not matched to a gene. The CDR3 sequence is 16 residues long. The germline V gene has CDR1 MDHEN and CDR2 SYDVKM. The CDR3 DNA sequence: TGTGCCAGCAGATGGACTAGCGGGAGGGCCGGCTATGAGCAGTTCTTC. Its translation is CASRWTSGRAGYEQFF.

The chain employs TRBV11-3 and TRBJ2-1; D possibly uses TRBD1 or TRBD2 (6 bases each). The V gene lost 4 bases and the J gene lost 9 bases, with 16 bases spanning the gap. Germline V gene sequence: CDR1 SGHNT, CDR2 YENEEA. This CDR3 has 14 residues. The CDR3 region has the DNA TGTGCCAGCAGCTCTTCCTTCGGGGGCGGTGAGCAGTTCTTC. This codes for CASSSSFGGGEQFF.

V is TRBV11-2 and J is TRBJ2-7, with TRBD2 matching over 9 bases. CDR1 and CDR2 from the germline V gene are SGHAT and FQNNGV. Trimming took 1 base from V and 3 from J; bases not matched to a gene: 7. The CDR3 is 16 residues long. The CDR3 region is CASSLGAGTSSYEQYF. The DNA for the CDR3 is TGTGCCAGCAGCTTAGGGGCCGGGACTAGCAGCTACGAGCAGTACTTC.

The chain has TRBV21-1 and TRBJ2-3; the table's TRBD2 call for D was not verified on the DNA. TRBV21-1 is a recognized pseudogene. The CDR3 length is 16 residues. CDR3 bases: TGTGCCAGCAGTCTTGCCCCTAGCGGGAGAACAGATACGCAGTATTTT. Translation gives CASSLAPSGRTDTQYF.

The chain employs TRBV23-1 and TRBJ2-4; D unclear. TRBV23-1 is treated as an ORF (open reading frame) with a function not yet certain. Trimming removed 6 bases at V and 6 bases at J, with 12 bases between. The CDR3 extends over 13 amino acids. CDR3 sequence reads: CASSLGPRNIQYF. The CDR3, as DNA: TGCGCCAGCAGCCTCGGACCGAGAAACATTCAGTACTTC.

The gene calls are TRBV18 and TRBJ1-2; D remains unclear. Trimming pared 1 base from V and 10 bases from J, leaving 10 bases between. The CDR3 covers 12 residues. Germline V CDR1 and CDR2: KGHSH, LQKENI. CDR3 amino acids: CASSPQTPLYTF. Here the CDR3 DNA reads TGTGCCAGCTCACCACAGACACCCCTCTACACCTTC.

The table lists this clone with many counts. The chain links TRBV28 to TRBJ2-1; 8 bases line up with TRBD2. With 6 bases clipped from V and 9 bases from J, the junction kept 7 bases outside the gene matches. The CDR3 runs 13 residues. Germline V gene lookup returns CDR1 MDHEN and CDR2 SYDVKM. Here the CDR3 reads CASSLGGGLEQFF. As DNA, the CDR3 is TGTGCCAGCAGCTTAGGCGGGGGGCTTGAGCAGTTCTTC. Full variable domain (outside the CDR3, taken from reference TRBV28 and TRBJ2-1): DVKVTQSSRYLVKRTGEKVFLECVQDMDHENMFWYRQDPGLGLRLIYFSYDVKMKEKGDIPEGYSVSREKKERFSLILESASTNQTSMYLCASSLGGGLEQFFGPGTRLTVL.

V usage is TRBV4-1 and J usage is TRBJ2-7, with 7 positions matching TRBD2. CDR1 MGHRA and CDR2 YSYEKL come from the germline V gene. The CDR3 length is 17 residues. V gave up 6 bases and J gave up 3 bases; unmatched junction bases: 17. The CDR3 loop is CASRPKAGGSLNYEQYF. CDR3 bases: TGCGCCAGCAGACCTAAGGCCGGGGGGTCTTTAAACTACGAGCAGTACTTC.

Comments on this clone: A far larger clone is just one base off, so this is likely a read error. CDR3 DNA: TGCAGCGCGCGGGACAGAACCTACGAGCAGTACTTC. Its translation: CSARDRTYEQYF. The J gene is TRBJ2-7, the V gene TRBV29-1, with a weak D call TRBD1 (7 bases). The CDR3 has 12 amino acids. CDR1 is SQVTM and CDR2 is ANQGSEA in the germline V gene. The ends were cut back, 7 bases at V and 2 bases at J, with 12 bases in the middle.

About this clone itself: The identical CDR3 is also encoded by other nucleotide sequences in the sample. V is TRBV4-2 and J is TRBJ2-1, with D perhaps TRBD1 or TRBD2 (5 bases each). V lost 3 bases and J 10 bases, leaving 10 bases between the germline ends. CDR1 is LGHNA and CDR2 is YNFKEQ in the germline V gene. The CDR3 has 12 amino acids. Here the CDR3 DNA reads TGTGCCAGCAGCCAGGTGGGGGAAGAGCAGTTCTTC. Its translation: CASSQVGEEQFF.

The chain recombines TRBV2 with TRBJ2-2, with D perhaps given as TRBD1 or TRBD2 (5 bases each). Trimming stripped 8 bases from V and 4 bases from J, with 17 bases between. Germline V gives CDR1 SNHLY, CDR2 FYNNEI. There are 15 residues in the CDR3. CDR3 coding DNA: TGTGCCAGCGCCTGGGACCAAGGGGCCACCGGGGAGCTGTTTTTT. This codes for CASAWDQGATGELFF.

The chain carries TRBV10-3 and TRBJ1-1, with unresolved D. CDR3 length equals 13 residues. Per the germline V gene, CDR1 is ENHRY and CDR2 is SYGVKD. V lost 3 bases, J lost 0 bases, and 5 bases lay in between. The CDR3 loop is CAISENLNTEAFF. The CDR3 nucleotides are TGTGCCATCAGTGAAAACTTGAACACTGAAGCTTTCTTT.

The gene calls are TRBV9 and TRBJ2-1, with a weak D call TRBD2 (5 bases). Trimming pared 1 base from V and 4 bases from J, leaving 9 bases between. Germline lookup yields CDR1 SGDLS and CDR2 YYNGEE. This CDR3 spans 14 amino acids. DNA of the CDR3: TGTGCCAGCAGCGTAACGGGCGGGTACAATGAGCAGTTCTTC. As protein: CASSVTGGYNEQFF. Complete variable domain (other parts from reference TRBV9 and TRBJ2-1): DSGVTQTPKHLITATGQRVTLRCSPRSGDLSVYWYQQSLDQGLQFLIQYYNGEERAKGNILERFSAQQFPDLHSELNLSSLELGDSALYFCASSVTGGYNEQFFGPGTRLTVL.

This clone has just a few counts. The V gene is TRBV30, the J gene TRBJ1-1; D unresolved. The CDR3 has 14 amino acids. Germline V CDR1 and CDR2: GTSNPN, SVGIG (reference sequence). V was shortened by 3 bases and J by 0 bases, with 11 bases between the two germline ends. The CDR3: CAWSSELMNTEAFF. DNA for the CDR3: TGTGCCTGGAGCAGCGAACTAATGAACACTGAAGCTTTCTTT.

The V call is TRBV5-1, the J call TRBJ2-3; TRBD1 matches at 10 bases. Per germline, CDR1 SGHRS and CDR2 YFSETQ. The CDR3 covers 17 residues. V trimming: 4 bases; J trimming: 0 bases; junction bases outside the gene matches: 8. The CDR3 DNA reads TGCGCCAGCAGCGTAGGACAGGGGGTCCATAGCACAGATACGCAGTATTTT. Protein sequence: CASSVGQGVHSTDTQYF.

This chain links TRBV9 with TRBJ1-1; tentatively, D is TRBD1 (6 bases). The germline gives CDR1 SGDLS, CDR2 YYNGEE. This CDR3 has 15 amino acids. V lost 4 bases and J 3 bases, leaving 16 bases between the germline ends. In DNA form, the CDR3 reads TGTGCCAGCAGCCCGAGAGGGACACCGGACACTGAAGCTTTCTTT. Translated: CASSPRGTPDTEAFF.

The chain employs TRBV4-1 and TRBJ2-2; D gene uncertain. CDR1 and CDR2 from the germline V gene are MGHRA and YSYEKL. CDR3 length: 13 residues. Between the trimmed V and J ends, which lost 1 base and 7 bases, there was a span of 7 bases. The CDR3 DNA sequence: TGCGCCAGCAGCCAAGGACCCTACGGGGAGCTGTTTTTT. It encodes CASSQGPYGELFF.